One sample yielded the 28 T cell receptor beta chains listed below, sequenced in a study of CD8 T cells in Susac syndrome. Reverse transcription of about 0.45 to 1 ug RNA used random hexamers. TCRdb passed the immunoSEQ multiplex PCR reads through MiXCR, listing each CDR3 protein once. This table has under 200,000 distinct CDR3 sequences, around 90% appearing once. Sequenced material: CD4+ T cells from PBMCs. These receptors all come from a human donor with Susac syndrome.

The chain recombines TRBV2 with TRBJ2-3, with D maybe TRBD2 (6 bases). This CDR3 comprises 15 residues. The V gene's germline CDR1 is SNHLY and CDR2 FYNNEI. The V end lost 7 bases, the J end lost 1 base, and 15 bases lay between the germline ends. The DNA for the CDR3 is TGTGCCAGCAATCGGCGGAGGGAGGGCACAGATACGCAGTATTTT. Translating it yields CASNRRREGTDTQYF.

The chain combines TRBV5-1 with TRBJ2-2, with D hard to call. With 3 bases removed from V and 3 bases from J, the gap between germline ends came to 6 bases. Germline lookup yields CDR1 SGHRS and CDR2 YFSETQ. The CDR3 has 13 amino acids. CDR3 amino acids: CASSSGDTGELFF. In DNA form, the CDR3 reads TGCGCCAGCAGCTCCGGAGACACCGGGGAGCTGTTTTTT.

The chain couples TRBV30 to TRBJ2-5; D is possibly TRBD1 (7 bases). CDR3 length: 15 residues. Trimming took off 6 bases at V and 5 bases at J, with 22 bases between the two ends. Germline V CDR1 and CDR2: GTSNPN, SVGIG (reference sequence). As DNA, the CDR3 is TGTGCCTGCACGAAGATCAGGGGGGTTGGGGAGACCCAGTACTTC. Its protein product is CACTKIRGVGETQYF.

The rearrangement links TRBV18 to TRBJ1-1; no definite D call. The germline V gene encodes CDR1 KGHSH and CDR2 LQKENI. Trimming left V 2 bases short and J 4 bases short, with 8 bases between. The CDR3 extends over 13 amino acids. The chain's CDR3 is CASSPSGSTEAFF. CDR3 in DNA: TGTGCCAGCTCACCATCGGGGAGCACTGAAGCTTTCTTT.

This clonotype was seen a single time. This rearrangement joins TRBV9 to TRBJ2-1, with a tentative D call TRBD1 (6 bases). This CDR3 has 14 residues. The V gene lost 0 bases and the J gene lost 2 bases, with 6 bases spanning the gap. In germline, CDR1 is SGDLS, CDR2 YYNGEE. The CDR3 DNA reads TGTGCCAGCAGCGTAGACAGGGCCTACAATGAGCAGTTCTTC. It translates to CASSVDRAYNEQFF.

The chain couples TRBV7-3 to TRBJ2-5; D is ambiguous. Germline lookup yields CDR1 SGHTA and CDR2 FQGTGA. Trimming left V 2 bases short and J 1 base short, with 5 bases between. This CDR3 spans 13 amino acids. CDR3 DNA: TGTGCCAGCAGCTTACGGCCCCAAGAGACCCAGTACTTC. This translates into CASSLRPQETQYF.

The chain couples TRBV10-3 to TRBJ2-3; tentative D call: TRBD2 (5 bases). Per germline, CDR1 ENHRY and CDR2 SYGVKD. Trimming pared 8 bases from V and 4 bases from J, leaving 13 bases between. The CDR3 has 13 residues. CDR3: CAIGPADPDTQYF. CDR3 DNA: TGTGCCATCGGTCCAGCGGACCCAGATACGCAGTATTTT.

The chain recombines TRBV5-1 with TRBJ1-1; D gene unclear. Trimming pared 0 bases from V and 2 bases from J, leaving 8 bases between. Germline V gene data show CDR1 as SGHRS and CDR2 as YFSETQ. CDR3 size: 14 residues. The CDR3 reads CASSLAIPNTEAFF. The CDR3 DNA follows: TGCGCCAGCAGCTTGGCTATACCCAACACTGAAGCTTTCTTT.

The chain's CDR3 is CAWSTSRYTQYF. In nucleotides, the CDR3 is TGTGCCTGGAGTACCTCTCGGTATACGCAGTATTTT. The genes are TRBV30 and TRBJ2-3; the D is unclear. This CDR3 region has 12 residues. CDR1 GTSNPN and CDR2 SVGIG come from the germline V gene (reference sequence). Trimming removed 2 bases at V and 7 bases at J, with 10 bases between. Filled out from reference TRBV30 and TRBJ2-3, the complete variable domain reads SQTIHQWPATLVQPVGSPLSLECTVEGTSNPNLYWYRQAAGRGLQLLFYSVGIGQISSEVPQNLSASRPQDRQFILSSKKLLLSDSGFYLCAWSTSRYTQYFGPGTRLTVL.

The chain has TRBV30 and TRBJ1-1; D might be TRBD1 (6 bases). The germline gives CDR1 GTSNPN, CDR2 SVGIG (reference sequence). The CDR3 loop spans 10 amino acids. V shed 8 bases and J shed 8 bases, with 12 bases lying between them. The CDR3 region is CAGGQIEAFF. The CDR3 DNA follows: TGTGCCGGAGGACAGATCGAAGCTTTCTTT.

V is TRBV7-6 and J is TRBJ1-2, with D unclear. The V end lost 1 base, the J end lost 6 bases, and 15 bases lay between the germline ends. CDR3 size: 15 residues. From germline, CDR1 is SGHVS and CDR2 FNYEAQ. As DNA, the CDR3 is TGTGCCAGCAGCTTAGGTCGGCCCTCGGATCATGGCTACACCTTC. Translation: CASSLGRPSDHGYTF.

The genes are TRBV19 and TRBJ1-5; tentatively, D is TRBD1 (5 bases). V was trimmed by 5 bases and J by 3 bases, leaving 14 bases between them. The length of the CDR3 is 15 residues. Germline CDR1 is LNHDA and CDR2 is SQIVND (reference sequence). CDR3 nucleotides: TGTGCCAGTAGTTCCGGGACGAGGAACAATCAGCCCCAGCATTTT. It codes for CASSSGTRNNQPQHF.

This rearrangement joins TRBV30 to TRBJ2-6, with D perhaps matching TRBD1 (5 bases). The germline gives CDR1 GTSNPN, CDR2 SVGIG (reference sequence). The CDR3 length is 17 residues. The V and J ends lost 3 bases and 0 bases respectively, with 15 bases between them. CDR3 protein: CAWSRTKSLSGANVLTF. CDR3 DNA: TGTGCCTGGAGCCGGACAAAATCTCTCTCTGGGGCCAACGTCCTGACTTTC.

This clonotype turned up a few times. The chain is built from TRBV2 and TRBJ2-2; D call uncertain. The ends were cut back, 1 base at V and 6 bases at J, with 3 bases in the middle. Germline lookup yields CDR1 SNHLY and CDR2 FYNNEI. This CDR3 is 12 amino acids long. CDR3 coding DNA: TGTGCCAGCAGTGAAGGTCCCGGGGAGCTGTTTTTT. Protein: CASSEGPGELFF.

The DNA of the CDR3 is TGTGCCAGCAGCCACGAAGGGACTAGCGGGTTGTACGATACGCAGTATTTT. Protein sequence: CASSHEGTSGLYDTQYF. This chain connects TRBV14 to TRBJ2-3; 12 nucleotides align to TRBD2. CDR3 length equals 17 residues. After removal of 3 bases from V and 6 bases from J, the junction contained 10 bases not matched to a gene. CDR1 and CDR2 from the germline V gene are SGHDN and FVKESK.

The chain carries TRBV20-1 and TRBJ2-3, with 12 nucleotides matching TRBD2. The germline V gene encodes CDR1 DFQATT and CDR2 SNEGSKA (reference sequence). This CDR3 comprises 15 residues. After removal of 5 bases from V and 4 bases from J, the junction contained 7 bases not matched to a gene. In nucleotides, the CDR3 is TGCAGTGCTCCATTGACTAGCGGGGGATCAGATACGCAGTATTTT. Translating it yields CSAPLTSGGSDTQYF.

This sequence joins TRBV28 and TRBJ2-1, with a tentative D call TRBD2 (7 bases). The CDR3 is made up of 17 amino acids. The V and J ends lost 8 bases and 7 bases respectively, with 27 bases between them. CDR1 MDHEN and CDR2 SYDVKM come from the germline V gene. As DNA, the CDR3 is TGTGCCAGCTTTCCTCCTATTTCGGGGGGCGTATTAAATGAGCAGTTCTTC. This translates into CASFPPISGGVLNEQFF.

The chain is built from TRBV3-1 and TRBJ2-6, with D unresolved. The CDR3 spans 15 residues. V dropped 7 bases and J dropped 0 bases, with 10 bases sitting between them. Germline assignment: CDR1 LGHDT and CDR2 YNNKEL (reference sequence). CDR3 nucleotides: TGTGCCAGCACCAGCGCCTACTCTGGGGCCAACGTCCTGACTTTC. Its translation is CASTSAYSGANVLTF.

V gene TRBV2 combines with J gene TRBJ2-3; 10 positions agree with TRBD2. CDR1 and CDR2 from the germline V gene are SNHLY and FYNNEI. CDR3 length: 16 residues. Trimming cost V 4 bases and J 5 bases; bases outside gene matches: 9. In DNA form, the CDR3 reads TGTGCCAGCAGTGCGTCAGCTAGCGGGGGTAAAGATACGCAGTATTTT. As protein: CASSASASGGKDTQYF.

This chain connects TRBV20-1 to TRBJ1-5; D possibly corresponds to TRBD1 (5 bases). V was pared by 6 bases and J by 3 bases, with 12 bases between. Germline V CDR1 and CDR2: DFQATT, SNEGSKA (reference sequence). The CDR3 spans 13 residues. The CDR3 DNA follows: TGCAGTGCCACGCAGGGAAACAATCAGCCCCAGCATTTT. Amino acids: CSATQGNNQPQHF.

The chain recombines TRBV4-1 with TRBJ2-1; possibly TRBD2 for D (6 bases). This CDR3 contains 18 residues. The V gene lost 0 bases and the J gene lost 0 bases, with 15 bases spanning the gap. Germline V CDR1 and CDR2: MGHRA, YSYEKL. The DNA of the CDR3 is TGCGCCAGCAGCCAAGATGGGGATAGCGGCAGCTCCTACAATGAGCAGTTCTTC. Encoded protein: CASSQDGDSGSSYNEQFF.

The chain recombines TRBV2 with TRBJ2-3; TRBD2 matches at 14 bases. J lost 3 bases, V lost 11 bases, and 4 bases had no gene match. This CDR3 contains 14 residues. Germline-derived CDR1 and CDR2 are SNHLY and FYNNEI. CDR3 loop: CAFRTSGGTDTQYF. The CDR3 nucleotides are TGTGCCTTCAGGACTAGCGGGGGGACAGATACGCAGTATTTT. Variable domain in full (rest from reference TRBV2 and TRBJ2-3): EPEVTQTPSHQVTQMGQEVILRCVPISNHLYFYWYRQILGQKVEFLVSFYNNEISEKSEIFDDQFSVERPDGSNFTLKIRSTKLEDSAMYFCAFRTSGGTDTQYFGPGTRLTVL.

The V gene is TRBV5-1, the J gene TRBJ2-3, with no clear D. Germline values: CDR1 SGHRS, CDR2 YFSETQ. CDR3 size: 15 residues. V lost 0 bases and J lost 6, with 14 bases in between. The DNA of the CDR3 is TGCGCCAGCAGCTTGGGCGGAAAGACTTCGGATACGCAGTATTTT. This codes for CASSLGGKTSDTQYF.

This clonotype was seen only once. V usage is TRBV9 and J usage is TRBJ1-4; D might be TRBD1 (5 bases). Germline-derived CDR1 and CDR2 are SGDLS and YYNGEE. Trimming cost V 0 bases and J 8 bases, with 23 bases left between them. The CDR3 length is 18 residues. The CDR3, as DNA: TGTGCCAGCAGCGTAGACGGGGTGCGGGGAAGGGGTAAGGAAAAACTGTTTTTT. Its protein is CASSVDGVRGRGKEKLFF.

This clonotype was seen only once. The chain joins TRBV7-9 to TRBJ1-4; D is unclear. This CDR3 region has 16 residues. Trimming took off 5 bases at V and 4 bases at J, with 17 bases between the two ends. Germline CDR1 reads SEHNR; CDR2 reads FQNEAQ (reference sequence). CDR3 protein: CASSGRPMDVNEKLFF. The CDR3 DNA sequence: TGTGCCAGCAGCGGACGACCAATGGACGTTAATGAAAAACTGTTTTTT.

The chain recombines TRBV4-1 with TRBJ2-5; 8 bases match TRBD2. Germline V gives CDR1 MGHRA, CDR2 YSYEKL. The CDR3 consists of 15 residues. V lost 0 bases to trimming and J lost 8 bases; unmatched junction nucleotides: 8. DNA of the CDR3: TGCGCCAGCAGCCAAGAAGGGCCTGTAGCGGGAACCCAGTACTTC. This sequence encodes CASSQEGPVAGTQYF.

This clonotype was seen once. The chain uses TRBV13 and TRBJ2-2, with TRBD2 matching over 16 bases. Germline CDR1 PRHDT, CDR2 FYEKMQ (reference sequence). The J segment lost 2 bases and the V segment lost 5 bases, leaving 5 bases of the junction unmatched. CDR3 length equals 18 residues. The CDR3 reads CASSGGTSGGANTGELFF. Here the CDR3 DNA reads TGTGCCAGCAGCGGCGGGACTAGCGGGGGGGCCAACACCGGGGAGCTGTTTTTT.

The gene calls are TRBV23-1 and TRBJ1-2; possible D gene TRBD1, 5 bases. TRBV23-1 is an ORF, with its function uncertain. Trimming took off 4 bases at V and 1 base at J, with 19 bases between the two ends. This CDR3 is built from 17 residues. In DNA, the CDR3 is TGCGCCAGCAGTCCTAACGACTATGGGACGGTTAACTATGGCTACACCTTC. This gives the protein CASSPNDYGTVNYGYTF.